This TCR beta chain was captured by sequencing in a study of preoperative IRX-2 immunotherapy in early breast cancer. The table came from immunoSEQ multiplex PCR; TCRdb's copy has only in-frame clones and leaves some out. The data show tens of thousands of clones, with 90% seen just once and approximately 9.9% held by the top ten. The sample's treatment: preoperative locoregional IRX-2 cytokine immunotherapy. This CDR3 has 17 amino acids. CDR1 and CDR2 (germline): SGHVS, FQNEAQ. J gave up 0 bases and V 5 bases, and 9 bases lay outside the gene matches. V and J are TRBV7-8 and TRBJ1-3; the match to TRBD1 covers 8 bases. The sample was taken from a patient treated with IRX-2 immunotherapy. The TCR comes from a human donor with breast cancer. This chain's CDR3 is CASSRGDRMNSGNTIYF. DNA of the CDR3: TGTGCCAGCAGCCGTGGGGACAGGATGAACTCTGGAAACACCATATATTTT. Supplemented by reference TRBV7-8 and TRBJ1-3, the full variable domain reads GAGVSQSPRYKVAKRGQDVALRCDPISGHVSLFWYQQALGQGPEFLTYFQNEAQLDKSGLPSDRFFAERPEGSVSTLKIQRTQQEDSAVYLCASSRGDRMNSGNTIYFGEGSWLTVV.